This TCR beta chain was retrieved from a study of cytomegalovirus exposure and HLA in healthy donors. Study summary: Earlier results showed roughly 120 million unique TCR beta sequences derived from 150 million to 200 million T cells. Study-wide results and limits: A later look showed TCR association rates differing by HLA locus, highest for DRB1 and lowest for HLA-C. The productive fraction for most TCR beta V segments was about 87% or about 30% in an earlier analysis.

This clone occurred a few times. Antigen unknown. Germline V gives CDR1 DFQATT, CDR2 SNEGSKA (reference sequence). V shed 3 bases and J shed 7 bases, with 10 bases lying between them. The CDR3 runs 11 residues. Primers for the PCR totalled 60 Vbeta and 13 Jbeta. In the original processing: Approximately 11 million shared chains were among the approximately 80 million unique TCR beta chains that a later analysis counted. Method: immunoSEQ multiplex PCR; TCRdb's copy keeps in-frame clones and lacks some. V and J calls plus clone size are reproduced from that table; the DNA served to infer D and trimming. The table records some 190,000 clones, 75% to 90% of them present only once.

Sequenced material: PBMCs. This sequence originates from a boy between 2 and 15 years old in good health and CMV-seronegative. The rearrangement joins TRBV20-1 to TRBJ2-7, with D perhaps matching TRBD1 (6 bases). CDR3 sequence (DNA): TGCAGTGCTAGTACCGGGACAGAGCAGTACGTC. Encoded protein: CSASTGTEQYV.